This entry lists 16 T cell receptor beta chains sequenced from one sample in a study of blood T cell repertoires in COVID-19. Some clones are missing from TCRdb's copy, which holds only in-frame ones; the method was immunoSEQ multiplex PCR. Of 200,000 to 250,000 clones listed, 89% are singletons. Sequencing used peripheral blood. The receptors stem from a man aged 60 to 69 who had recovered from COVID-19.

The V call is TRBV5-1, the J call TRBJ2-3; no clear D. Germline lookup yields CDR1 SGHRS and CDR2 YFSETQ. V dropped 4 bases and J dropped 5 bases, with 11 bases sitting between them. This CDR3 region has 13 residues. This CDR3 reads CASSRVSGDTQYF. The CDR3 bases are TGCGCCAGCAGCCGCGTATCGGGAGATACGCAGTATTTT.

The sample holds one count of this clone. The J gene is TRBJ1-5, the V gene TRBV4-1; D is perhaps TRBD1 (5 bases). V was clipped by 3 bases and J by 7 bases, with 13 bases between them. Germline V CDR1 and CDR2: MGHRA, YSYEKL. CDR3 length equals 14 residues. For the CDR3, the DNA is TGCGCCAGCAGCCACCCCGGGGGTCGGCAGCCCCAGCATTTT. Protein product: CASSHPGGRQPQHF.

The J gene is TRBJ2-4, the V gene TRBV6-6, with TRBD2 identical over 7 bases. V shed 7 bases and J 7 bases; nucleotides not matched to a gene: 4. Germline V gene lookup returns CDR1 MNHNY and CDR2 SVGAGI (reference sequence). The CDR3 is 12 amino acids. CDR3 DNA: TGTGCCAGCACCCTCGGGGGGAACATTCAGTACTTC. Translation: CASTLGGNIQYF.

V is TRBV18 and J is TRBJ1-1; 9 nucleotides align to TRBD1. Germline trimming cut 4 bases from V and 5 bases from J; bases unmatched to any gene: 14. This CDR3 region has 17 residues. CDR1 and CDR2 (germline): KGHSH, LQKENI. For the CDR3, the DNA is TGTGCCAGCTCACAAATATCAAGGACAGGGGTTCGGACTGAAGCTTTCTTT. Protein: CASSQISRTGVRTEAFF.

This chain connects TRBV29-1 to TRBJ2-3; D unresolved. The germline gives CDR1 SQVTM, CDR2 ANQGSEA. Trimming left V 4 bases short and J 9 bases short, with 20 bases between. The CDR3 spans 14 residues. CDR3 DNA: TGCAGCGTTGTCCCCTTGACCCTAGGCGACACGCAGTATTTT. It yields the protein CSVVPLTLGDTQYF.

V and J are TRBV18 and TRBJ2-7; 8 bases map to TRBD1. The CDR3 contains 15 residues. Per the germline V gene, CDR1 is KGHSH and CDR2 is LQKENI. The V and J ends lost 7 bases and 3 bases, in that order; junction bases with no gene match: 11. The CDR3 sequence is CASCAPGQELYEQYF. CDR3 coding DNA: TGTGCCAGCTGCGCCCCGGGACAGGAGCTCTACGAGCAGTACTTC.

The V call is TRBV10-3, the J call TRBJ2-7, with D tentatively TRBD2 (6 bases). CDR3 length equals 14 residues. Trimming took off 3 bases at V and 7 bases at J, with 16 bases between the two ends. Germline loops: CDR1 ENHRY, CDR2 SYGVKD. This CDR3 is CAISETGVGGEQYF. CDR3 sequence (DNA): TGTGCCATCAGTGAAACTGGCGTGGGGGGAGAGCAGTACTTC.

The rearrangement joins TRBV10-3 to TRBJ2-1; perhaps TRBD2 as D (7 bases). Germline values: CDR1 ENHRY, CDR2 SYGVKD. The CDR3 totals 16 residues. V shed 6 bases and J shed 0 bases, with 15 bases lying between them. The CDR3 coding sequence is TGTGCCATCAGCATACAGGGAGGGTTCTCCTACAATGAGCAGTTCTTC. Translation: CAISIQGGFSYNEQFF.

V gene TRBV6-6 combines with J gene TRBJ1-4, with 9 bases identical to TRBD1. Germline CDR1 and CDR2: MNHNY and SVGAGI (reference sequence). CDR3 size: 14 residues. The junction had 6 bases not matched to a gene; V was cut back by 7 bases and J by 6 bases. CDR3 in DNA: TGTGCCAGCACCCCCGACAGGGGGGATGAAAAACTGTTTTTT. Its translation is CASTPDRGDEKLFF.

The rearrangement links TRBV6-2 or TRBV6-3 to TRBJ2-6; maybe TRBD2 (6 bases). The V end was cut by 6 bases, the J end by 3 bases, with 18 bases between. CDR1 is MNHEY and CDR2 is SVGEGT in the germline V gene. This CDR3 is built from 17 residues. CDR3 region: CASSLRGFDFGANVLTF. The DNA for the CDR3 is TGTGCCAGCAGCCTCCGGGGGTTCGATTTTGGGGCCAACGTCCTGACTTTC.

The CDR3 sequence: CASTRQYNSPLHF. CDR3 in DNA: TGTGCCAGCACGCGACAGTATAATTCACCCCTCCACTTT. V usage is TRBV12-3 or TRBV12-4 and J usage is TRBJ1-6; possibly TRBD1 for D (5 bases). The CDR3 has 13 residues. Deletions cut 7 bases from V and 4 bases from J, with 8 bases between.

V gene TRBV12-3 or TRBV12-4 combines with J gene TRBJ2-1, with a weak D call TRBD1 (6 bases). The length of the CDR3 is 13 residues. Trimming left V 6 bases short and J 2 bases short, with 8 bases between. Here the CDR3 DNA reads TGTGCCAGCAGACGGACAGCCTACAATGAGCAGTTCTTC. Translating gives CASRRTAYNEQFF.

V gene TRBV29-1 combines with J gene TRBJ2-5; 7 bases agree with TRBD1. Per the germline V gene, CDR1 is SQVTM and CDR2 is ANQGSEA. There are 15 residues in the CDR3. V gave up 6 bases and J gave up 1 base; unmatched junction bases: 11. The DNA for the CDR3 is TGCAGCGTCCGATACTCTGACAGGGCCCAAGAGACCCAGTACTTC. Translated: CSVRYSDRAQETQYF.

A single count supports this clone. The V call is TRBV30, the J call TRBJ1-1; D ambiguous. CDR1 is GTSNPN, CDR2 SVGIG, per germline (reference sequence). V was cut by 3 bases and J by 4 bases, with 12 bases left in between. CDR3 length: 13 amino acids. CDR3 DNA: TGTGCCTGGAGGACTCAAATGACCACTGAAGCTTTCTTT. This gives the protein CAWRTQMTTEAFF.

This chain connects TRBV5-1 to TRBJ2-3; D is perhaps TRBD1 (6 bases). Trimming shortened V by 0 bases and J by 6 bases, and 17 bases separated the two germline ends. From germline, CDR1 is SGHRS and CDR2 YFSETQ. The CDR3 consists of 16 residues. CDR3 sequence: CASSLAAGVQVDTQYF. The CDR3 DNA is TGCGCCAGCAGCTTGGCCGCAGGGGTGCAAGTGGATACGCAGTATTTT.

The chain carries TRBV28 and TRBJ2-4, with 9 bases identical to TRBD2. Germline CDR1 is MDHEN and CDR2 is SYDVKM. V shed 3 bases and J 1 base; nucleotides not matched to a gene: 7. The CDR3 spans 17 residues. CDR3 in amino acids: CASSFKGLADAKNIQYF. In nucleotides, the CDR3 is TGTGCCAGCAGTTTTAAGGGACTAGCTGACGCCAAAAACATTCAGTACTTC.